This TCR beta chain was retrieved from a study of OX40 agonist ivuxolimab in advanced cancers. Whole-study context: Dose-escalation subjects each had hepatocellular carcinoma, melanoma, renal cell or head and neck cancer.

The protocol was immunoSEQ multiplex PCR, while the TCRdb copy is restricted to in-frame clones and leaves out a portion. The table has over 75,000 clones, approximately 91% seen once. This clone was recorded once. The V gene's germline CDR1 is SGHTA and CDR2 FQGTGA. CDR3 length: 15 amino acids. V was clipped by 0 bases and J by 7 bases; unmatched bases: 6. The sequences come from CD4+ or CD8+ T cells sorted from blood, collected in a trial of the OX40 agonist ivuxolimab. This chain connects TRBV7-3 to TRBJ2-1; 7 nucleotides match TRBD2. This receptor was identified in an adult with an advanced solid tumor such as melanoma, head and neck, liver or kidney cancer. This CDR3 is CASSLTAGAANEQFF. For the CDR3, the DNA is TGTGCCAGCAGCTTAACTGCGGGAGCCGCTAATGAGCAGTTCTTC.